The 30 T cell receptor beta chains listed next were all sequenced from one sample in a study of shared clonotypes between healthy human individuals. The data were produced by immunoSEQ multiplex PCR, yet TCRdb's version contains in-frame clones alone and is incomplete. Among 650,000 to 800,000 clones listed, 72% were seen once. The sequenced sample consisted of memory CD4+ T cells sorted from blood. As to subset: CD45RA-negative fraction. All receptors derive from a woman under 40 in good health.

The V gene is TRBV19, the J gene TRBJ2-3; D not resolved. Trimming left V 5 bases short and J 2 bases short, with 11 bases between. Germline lookup yields CDR1 LNHDA and CDR2 SQIVND (reference sequence). This CDR3 region has 14 residues. CDR3 sequence reads: CASSPTPPTDTQYF. The CDR3, as DNA: TGTGCCAGTAGTCCAACCCCCCCCACAGATACGCAGTATTTT. Variable domain in full (rest from reference TRBV19 and TRBJ2-3): DGGITQSPKYLFRKEGQNVTLSCEQNLNHDAMYWYRQDPGQGLRLIYYSQIVNDFQKGDIAEGYSVSREKKESFPLTVTSAQKNPTAFYLCASSPTPPTDTQYFGPGTRLTVL.

The chain combines TRBV2 with TRBJ2-1; D not resolved. Germline loops: CDR1 SNHLY, CDR2 FYNNEI. This CDR3 region has 15 residues. Trimming stripped 6 bases from V and 4 bases from J, with 16 bases between. The CDR3 is CASSESGQRYNEQFF. The CDR3 bases are TGTGCCAGCAGCGAAAGTGGTCAGAGATACAATGAGCAGTTCTTC. The whole variable domain, filled in from reference TRBV2 and TRBJ2-1, reads EPEVTQTPSHQVTQMGQEVILRCVPISNHLYFYWYRQILGQKVEFLVSFYNNEISEKSEIFDDQFSVERPDGSNFTLKIRSTKLEDSAMYFCASSESGQRYNEQFFGPGTRLTVL.

The chain joins TRBV28 to TRBJ2-5, with 8 bases aligning to TRBD1. This CDR3 has 14 residues. From germline, CDR1 is MDHEN and CDR2 SYDVKM. After removal of 5 bases from V and 5 bases from J, the junction contained 7 bases not matched to a gene. CDR3 in DNA: TGTGCCAGCAGTGCCCGGACAGGGACGGAGACCCAGTACTTC. Translating gives CASSARTGTETQYF. The full variable domain, completed using reference TRBV28 and TRBJ2-5, is DVKVTQSSRYLVKRTGEKVFLECVQDMDHENMFWYRQDPGLGLRLIYFSYDVKMKEKGDIPEGYSVSREKKERFSLILESASTNQTSMYLCASSARTGTETQYFGPGTRLLVL.

This clone was recorded only once. This rearrangement joins TRBV28 to TRBJ1-2; 8 bases are shared with TRBD1. The CDR3 totals 13 residues. With V trimmed by 4 bases and J by 8 bases, 6 bases remained unmatched. The germline V gene has CDR1 MDHEN and CDR2 SYDVKM. CDR3 amino acids: CASSSRQGRGYTF. DNA of the CDR3: TGTGCCAGCAGTTCCAGACAGGGGCGCGGCTACACCTTC.

This clone was detected ten times or more. The chain combines TRBV19 with TRBJ2-1; 8 bases align to TRBD2. The CDR3 length is 16 residues. After removal of 7 bases from V and 1 base from J, the junction contained 9 bases not matched to a gene. CDR1 LNHDA and CDR2 SQIVND come from the germline V gene (reference sequence). The CDR3 DNA reads TGTGCCAGTAACCGGGTTGTAGCGGGGTCCTACAATGAGCAGTTCTTC. Amino acids: CASNRVVAGSYNEQFF.

This clone was seen at least ten times. This CDR3 is also generated by other DNA sequences in the sample. J is TRBJ2-1 and V is TRBV5-1, with D uncertain. V lost 2 bases and J 0 bases, leaving 9 bases between the germline ends. CDR3 length: 15 amino acids. Germline CDR1 and CDR2: SGHRS and YFSETQ. The DNA for the CDR3 is TGCGCCAGCAGCTTCAGCGTTGGCTCCTACAATGAGCAGTTCTTC. As protein: CASSFSVGSYNEQFF.

The chain carries TRBV19 and TRBJ2-4; tentatively, D is TRBD2 (6 bases). V lost 7 bases to trimming and J lost 7 bases, with 17 bases between them. This CDR3 is built from 14 residues. CDR1 is LNHDA, CDR2 SQIVND, per germline (reference sequence). This CDR3 reads CASKRRGVENIQYF. The CDR3 DNA is TGTGCCAGTAAACGGCGGGGAGTGGAGAACATTCAGTACTTC.

The table lists this clone with a count of one. This chain uses TRBV5-1 with TRBJ2-5; no definite D call. V lost 0 bases and J lost 13, with 19 bases in between. The CDR3 sequence is 14 residues long. Germline-derived CDR1 and CDR2 are SGHRS and YFSETQ. The CDR3 loop reads CASSLGLQYLGRYF. CDR3 coding DNA: TGCGCCAGCAGCTTGGGGCTTCAATACTTAGGTCGGTACTTC.

The rearrangement links TRBV27 to TRBJ1-1; unclear D gene. Per germline, CDR1 MNHEY and CDR2 SMNVEV (reference sequence). This CDR3 has 12 residues. V lost 6 bases, J lost 3 bases, and 8 bases lay in between. CDR3: CASRRDYTEAFF. CDR3 DNA sequence: TGTGCCAGCAGGAGAGACTACACTGAAGCTTTCTTT.

The genes are TRBV30 and TRBJ1-2; no clear D. The V gene's germline CDR1 is GTSNPN and CDR2 SVGIG (reference sequence). The CDR3 has 14 amino acids. V was pared by 0 bases and J by 7 bases, with 15 bases between. CDR3 nucleotides: TGTGCCTGGAGTGTACTCCCGGAGAGGGCTGGCTACACCTTC. Translating it yields CAWSVLPERAGYTF. Together with reference TRBV30 and TRBJ1-2, the CDR3 gives the full variable domain: SQTIHQWPATLVQPVGSPLSLECTVEGTSNPNLYWYRQAAGRGLQLLFYSVGIGQISSEVPQNLSASRPQDRQFILSSKKLLLSDSGFYLCAWSVLPERAGYTFGSGTRLTVV.

The rearrangement uses TRBV28 and TRBJ2-3, with 10 bases aligning to TRBD2. The CDR3 is 14 amino acids. Looked up from germline, CDR1 is MDHEN and CDR2 is SYDVKM. The ends lost 6 bases at V and 4 bases at J; junction bases unmatched: 4. CDR3 nucleotide sequence: TGTGCCAGCAGCTCCGGGACTAGCGCAGATACGCAGTATTTT. Protein sequence: CASSSGTSADTQYF.

This chain joins TRBV4-1 and TRBJ2-4; TRBD1 is a possible D gene (6 bases). This CDR3 is 15 amino acids long. Trimming pared 4 bases from V and 0 bases from J, leaving 10 bases between. CDR1 MGHRA and CDR2 YSYEKL come from the germline V gene. In nucleotides, the CDR3 is TGCGCCAGCAGCCGACAGGACTTAGCCAAAAACATTCAGTACTTC. It yields the protein CASSRQDLAKNIQYF.

The chain couples TRBV19 to TRBJ2-2, with D unclear. The germline gives CDR1 LNHDA, CDR2 SQIVND (reference sequence). V dropped 5 bases and J dropped 2 bases, with 12 bases sitting between them. This CDR3 is 15 amino acids long. Written as DNA, the CDR3 is TGTGCCAGTAGTGTACAGACTCTCAACACCGGGGAGCTGTTTTTT. Translated, it gives CASSVQTLNTGELFF.

The chain has TRBV11-1 and TRBJ2-1, with 11 bases identical to TRBD2. Losses at the gene ends were 3 bases for V and 4 bases for J; bases not matched to a gene: 14. This CDR3 is built from 19 residues. The V gene's germline CDR1 is SGHAT and CDR2 FQDESV (reference sequence). The DNA for the CDR3 is TGTGCCAGCAGCTTTCAGGGGTCTAGCGGGAGGAATGGTTACAATGAGCAGTTCTTC. Encoded protein: CASSFQGSSGRNGYNEQFF.

This rearrangement joins TRBV18 to TRBJ2-3, with D possibly being TRBD1 or TRBD2 (5 bases each). The germline gives CDR1 KGHSH, CDR2 LQKENI. V lost 3 bases and J lost 5, with 12 bases in between. This CDR3 is 14 amino acids long. The CDR3 loop reads CASSPYGAGDTQYF. The CDR3 DNA reads as TGTGCCAGCTCACCGTACGGGGCCGGAGATACGCAGTATTTT.

V is TRBV5-6 and J is TRBJ2-3; tentative D call: TRBD2 (6 bases). Trimming took off 1 base at V and 1 base at J, with 13 bases between the two ends. This CDR3 spans 16 amino acids. Germline V gene data show CDR1 as SGHDT and CDR2 as YYEEEE. CDR3 loop: CASSLRAAGRTDTQYF. Here the CDR3 DNA reads TGTGCCAGCAGCTTGCGGGCGGCGGGACGCACAGATACGCAGTATTTT. Variable domain in full (rest from reference TRBV5-6 and TRBJ2-3): DAGVTQSPTHLIKTRGQQVTLRCSPKSGHDTVSWYQQALGQGPQFIFQYYEEEERQRGNFPDRFSGHQFPNYSSELNVNALLLGDSALYLCASSLRAAGRTDTQYFGPGTRLTVL.

V and J are TRBV20-1 and TRBJ2-5, with a possible D match to TRBD2 (5 bases). Germline V gene lookup returns CDR1 DFQATT and CDR2 SNEGSKA (reference sequence). V lost 4 bases, J lost 12 bases, and 15 bases lay in between. CDR3 length: 11 residues. The CDR3 DNA follows: TGCAGTGCTAAACTCGGGGAGAATAAGTACTTC. It yields the protein CSAKLGENKYF.

The J gene is TRBJ2-7, the V gene TRBV11-2; 7 nucleotides line up with TRBD2. This CDR3 is 17 amino acids long. CDR1 and CDR2 (germline): SGHAT, FQNNGV. Germline trimming cut 4 bases from V and 2 bases from J; bases unmatched to any gene: 14. This chain's CDR3 is CASSSKNAPGTTYEQYF. For the CDR3, the DNA is TGTGCCAGCAGCTCCAAAAATGCCCCCGGGACTACCTACGAGCAGTACTTC.

Concerning this clone: Additional DNA sequences in this sample encode the identical CDR3. This chain joins TRBV28 and TRBJ2-7, with D uncertain. CDR3 length: 12 residues. V shed 6 bases and J shed 4 bases, with 10 bases lying between them. Germline loops: CDR1 MDHEN, CDR2 SYDVKM. This CDR3 reads CASSLGSYEQYF. The CDR3 bases are TGTGCCAGCAGCCTGGGATCGTACGAGCAGTACTTC.

J is TRBJ2-7 and V is TRBV6-7, with a possible D match to TRBD1 (6 bases). TRBV6-7 is filed as an ORF, its function uncertain. This CDR3 comprises 17 residues. The ends were cut back, 4 bases at V and 6 bases at J, with 25 bases in the middle. CDR3 DNA sequence: TGTGCCAGCAGTTGCCACCGTAACAGGGAATTTAACTTCGAGCAGTACTTC. It translates to CASSCHRNREFNFEQYF.

This clone was seen many times. This chain connects TRBV28 to TRBJ2-1, with TRBD2 matching 12 bases. The length of the CDR3 is 15 residues. The trim removed 5 bases at V and 8 bases at J, leaving 7 bases unmatched. The germline V gene has CDR1 MDHEN and CDR2 SYDVKM. CDR3 region: CASSTGTSGSHEQFF. DNA for the CDR3: TGTGCCAGCAGTACCGGGACTAGCGGGTCTCATGAGCAGTTCTTC.

In this sample, this clone turned up a few times. CDR3 bases: TGTGCCACCCGCTCGGCCGCCTCGGCCGGGGAGCTGTTTTTT. Translation gives CATRSAASAGELFF. The chain couples TRBV6-5 to TRBJ2-2; D call uncertain. The ends were cut back, 10 bases at V and 6 bases at J, with 18 bases in the middle. CDR1 MNHEY and CDR2 SVGAGI come from the germline V gene. The CDR3 has 14 amino acids.

This rearrangement joins TRBV20-1 to TRBJ2-3; D remains ambiguous. V was cut by 5 bases and J by 4 bases, with 7 bases left in between. The CDR3 totals 11 residues. Per germline, CDR1 DFQATT and CDR2 SNEGSKA (reference sequence). CDR3 nucleotides: TGCAGTGCTGCAGTCCCAGATACGCAGTATTTT. Translation: CSAAVPDTQYF.

This clone was picked up one time. The gene calls are TRBV30 and TRBJ1-5, with a possible D match to TRBD1 (5 bases). Germline CDR1 and CDR2: GTSNPN and SVGIG (reference sequence). Trimming took off 2 bases at V and 7 bases at J, with 15 bases between the two ends. The CDR3 loop spans 14 amino acids. The CDR3 DNA reads as TGTGCCTGGAGTAGCGACAGTTATTTGCAGCCCCAGCATTTT. Residues: CAWSSDSYLQPQHF.

The chain recombines TRBV6-5 with TRBJ2-7, with TRBD2 matching 9 bases. The CDR3 has 15 residues. CDR1 and CDR2 from the germline V gene are MNHEY and SVGAGI. Unmatched junction bases numbered 11, after V lost 6 bases and J lost 5 bases. The CDR3 spells CASSRNSGGMDEQYF. CDR3 sequence (DNA): TGTGCCAGCAGCCGTAATAGCGGGGGTATGGACGAGCAGTACTTC.

The chain couples TRBV21-1 to TRBJ2-1; TRBD1, the table's D call, lacks a check against the DNA. TRBV21-1 has pseudogene status. The CDR3 contains 16 residues. The CDR3 sequence is CASSTRTGDSYNEQFF. The CDR3 bases are TGTGCCAGCAGCACACGGACAGGGGACTCCTACAATGAGCAGTTCTTC.

This clone occurred many times. The V gene is TRBV7-8, the J gene TRBJ2-7; D gene unclear. Germline CDR1 reads SGHVS; CDR2 reads FQNEAQ. V lost 5 bases, J lost 4 bases, and 15 bases lay in between. The CDR3 consists of 14 residues. As DNA, the CDR3 is TGTGCCAGCAGCCCCGGTGGCAGATCTTACGAGCAGTACTTC. It specifies CASSPGGRSYEQYF.

This clone was seen at least ten times. V and J are TRBV5-3 and TRBJ2-2; 7 bases are a match to TRBD2. TRBV5-3 is an open reading frame, and its role is uncertain. Losses at the gene ends were 1 base for V and 1 base for J; bases not matched to a gene: 1. CDR3 length: 15 amino acids. CDR3 bases: TGTGCCAGAAGCTTGACTAGCGAGAACACCGGGGAGCTGTTTTTT. It translates to CARSLTSENTGELFF.

This clone was recorded a few times. This rearrangement joins TRBV4-1 to TRBJ2-5, with D tentatively TRBD1 (6 bases). Germline V CDR1 and CDR2: MGHRA, YSYEKL. The CDR3 length is 14 residues. V shed 4 bases and J shed 3 bases, with 12 bases lying between them. CDR3 sequence (DNA): TGCGCCAGCAGCCCGAAGGACAGAAAAGAGACCCAGTACTTC. Amino acids: CASSPKDRKETQYF.

The V and J genes are TRBV7-3 and TRBJ2-1; D might be TRBD1 or TRBD2, each matching 5 bases. CDR1 and CDR2 from the germline V gene are SGHTA and FQGTGA. Trimming removed 5 bases from V and 9 bases from J, with 23 bases in between. The CDR3 is 16 amino acids. The CDR3 sequence is CASSRASVGGEGEQFF. The CDR3 region has the DNA TGTGCCAGCAGCCGTGCATCTGTTGGGGGAGAGGGTGAGCAGTTCTTC. The full variable domain, completed using reference TRBV7-3 and TRBJ2-1, is GAGVSQTPSNKVTEKGKYVELRCDPISGHTALYWYRQSLGQGPEFLIYFQGTGAADDSGLPNDRFFAVRPEGSVSTLKIQRTERGDSAVYLCASSRASVGGEGEQFFGPGTRLTVL.